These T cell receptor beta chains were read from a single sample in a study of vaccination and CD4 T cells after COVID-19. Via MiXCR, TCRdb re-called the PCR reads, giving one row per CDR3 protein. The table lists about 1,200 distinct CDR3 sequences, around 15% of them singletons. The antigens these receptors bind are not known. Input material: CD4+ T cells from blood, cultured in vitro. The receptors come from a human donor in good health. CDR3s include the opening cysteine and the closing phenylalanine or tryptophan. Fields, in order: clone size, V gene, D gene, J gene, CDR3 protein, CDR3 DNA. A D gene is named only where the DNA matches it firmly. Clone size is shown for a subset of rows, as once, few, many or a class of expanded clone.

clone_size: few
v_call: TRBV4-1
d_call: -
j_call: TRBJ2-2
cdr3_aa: CASSQRSPPGELFF
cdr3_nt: TGCGCCAGCAGCCAGCGGAGTCCACCCGGGGAGCTGTTTTTT

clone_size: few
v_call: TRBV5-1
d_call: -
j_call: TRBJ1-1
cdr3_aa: CASSLVGTNLNTEAFF
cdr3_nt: TGCGCCAGCAGCTTGGTGGGGACCAATTTGAACACTGAAGCTTTCTTT

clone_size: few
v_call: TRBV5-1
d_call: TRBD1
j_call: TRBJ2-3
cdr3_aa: CASSTQGATDTQYF
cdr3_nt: TGCGCCAGCAGTACACAGGGGGCAACAGATACGCAGTATTTT

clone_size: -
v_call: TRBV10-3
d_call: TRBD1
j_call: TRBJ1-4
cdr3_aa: CAISPDRVPEKLFF
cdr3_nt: TGTGCCATCAGTCCCGACAGGGTGCCTGAAAAACTGTTTTTT

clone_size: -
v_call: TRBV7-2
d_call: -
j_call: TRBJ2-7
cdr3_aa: CASSLDGRIYEQYF
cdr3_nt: TGTGCCAGCAGCTTAGACGGCAGGATCTACGAGCAGTACTTC

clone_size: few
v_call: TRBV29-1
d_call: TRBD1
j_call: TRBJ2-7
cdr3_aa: CSVAFGRGNEQYF
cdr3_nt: TGCAGCGTTGCTTTCGGCAGGGGGAACGAGCAGTACTTC

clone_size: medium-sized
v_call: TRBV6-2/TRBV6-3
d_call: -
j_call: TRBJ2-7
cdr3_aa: CASSYRDGGYEQYF
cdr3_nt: TGTGCCAGCAGTTACAGGGACGGGGGTTACGAGCAGTACTTC

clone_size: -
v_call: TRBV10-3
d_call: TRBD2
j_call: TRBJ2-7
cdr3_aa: CAISLGGAERYF
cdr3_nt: TGTGCCATCAGTCTGGGAGGGGCCGAGCGGTACTTC

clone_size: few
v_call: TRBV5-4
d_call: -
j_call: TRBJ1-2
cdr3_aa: CASSLLLGPNYGYTF
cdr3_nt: TGTGCCAGCAGCCTACTATTAGGGCCGAACTATGGCTACACCTTC

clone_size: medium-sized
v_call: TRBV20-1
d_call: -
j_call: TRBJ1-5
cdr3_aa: CSAPQKGTSNQPQHF
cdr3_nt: TGCAGTGCTCCACAAAAGGGAACTAGCAATCAGCCCCAGCATTTT

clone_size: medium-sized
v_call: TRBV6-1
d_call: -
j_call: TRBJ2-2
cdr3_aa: CASSARQVPGELFF
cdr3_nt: TGTGCCAGCAGTGCCCGACAGGTCCCCGGGGAGCTGTTTTTT

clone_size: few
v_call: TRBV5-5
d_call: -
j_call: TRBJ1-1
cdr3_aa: CASSPYTTEAFF
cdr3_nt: TGTGCCAGCAGCCCCTACACCACTGAAGCTTTCTTT

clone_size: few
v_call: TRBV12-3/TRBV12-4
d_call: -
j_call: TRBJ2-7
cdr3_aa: CASSFSGAPYEQYF
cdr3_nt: TGTGCCAGCAGTTTCTCAGGGGCCCCCTACGAGCAGTACTTC

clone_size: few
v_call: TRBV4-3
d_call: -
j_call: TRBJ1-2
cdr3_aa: CASSQDLGHLSYGYTF
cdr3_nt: TGCGCCAGCAGCCAAGATCTGGGACACCTTAGCTATGGCTACACCTTC

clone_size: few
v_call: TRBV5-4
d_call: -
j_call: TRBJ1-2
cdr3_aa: CASSFGVYGYTF
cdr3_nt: TGTGCCAGCAGCTTTGGGGTCTATGGCTACACCTTC

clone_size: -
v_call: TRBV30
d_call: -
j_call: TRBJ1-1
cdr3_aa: CAWSVRGNTEAFF
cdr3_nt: TGTGCCTGGAGTGTACGAGGAAACACTGAAGCTTTCTTT

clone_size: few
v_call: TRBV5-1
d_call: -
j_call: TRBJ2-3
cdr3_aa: CASSPGTPANTQYF
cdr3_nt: TGCGCCAGCAGCCCCGGGACCCCTGCAAACACGCAGTATTTT

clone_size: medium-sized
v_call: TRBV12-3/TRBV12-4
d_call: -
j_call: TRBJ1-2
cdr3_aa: CASSLDSGTRGGYTF
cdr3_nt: TGTGCCAGCAGTTTAGATTCTGGGACAAGGGGTGGCTACACCTTC

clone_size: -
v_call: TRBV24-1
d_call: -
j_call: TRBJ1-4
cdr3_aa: CATKGATNEKLFF
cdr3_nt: TGTGCCACCAAAGGGGCAACTAATGAAAAACTGTTTTTT

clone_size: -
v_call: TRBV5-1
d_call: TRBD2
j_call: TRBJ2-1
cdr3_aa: CASSLEAGGPENEQFF
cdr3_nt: TGCGCCAGCAGCTTGGAAGCGGGAGGGCCTGAGAATGAGCAGTTCTTC

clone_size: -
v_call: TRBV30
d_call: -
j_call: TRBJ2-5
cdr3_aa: CAWSVTAQETQYF
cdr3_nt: TGTGCCTGGAGTGTTACCGCTCAAGAGACCCAGTACTTC

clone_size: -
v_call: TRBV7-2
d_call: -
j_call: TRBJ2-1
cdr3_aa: CASSLNRQIYNEQFF
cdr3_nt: TGTGCCAGCAGCTTAAACCGACAGATCTACAATGAGCAGTTCTTC

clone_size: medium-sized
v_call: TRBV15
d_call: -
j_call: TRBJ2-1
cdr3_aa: CATSRDGAGKVAFF
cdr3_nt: TGTGCCACCAGCAGAGATGGCGCGGGAAAGGTCGCGTTCTTC